This TCR beta chain was retrieved from a study of T-cell reconstitution after alpha-beta-depleted transplantation in children. Unique molecular identifiers were incorporated when the TCRbeta library was constructed. In TCRdb, the PCR reads were re-called with MiXCR into one record per CDR3 protein. The data contain 300,000 to 400,000 distinct CDR3 sequences, around 15% of them singletons. A note on this clonotype: Its antigen remains unknown.

Study-level points and caveats: Fresh T-cell production supplied most of the T-cell counts and diversity seen one year after transplant. After transplant, at about two months, alpha-beta T cells were reportedly derived from several hundred expanded graft clones.

Germline V gene data show CDR1 as SGHRS and CDR2 as YFSETQ. This CDR3 is 14 amino acids long. Trimming stripped 1 base from V and 1 base from J, with 8 bases between. The specimen comprised PBMCs, mostly from graft donor cells, sampled 360 days after TCRalphabeta/CD19-depleted stem cell transplant. The TCR comes from a male patient aged 2 to 9 who had a stem cell transplant for acute lymphoblastic leukemia, so the T cells may come from the graft donor. The V call is TRBV5-1, the J call TRBJ1-1, with D unresolved. The CDR3 sequence: CASSLLVGNTEAFF. In DNA form, the CDR3 reads TGCGCCAGCAGCTTGTTAGTCGGGAACACTGAAGCTTTCTTT.